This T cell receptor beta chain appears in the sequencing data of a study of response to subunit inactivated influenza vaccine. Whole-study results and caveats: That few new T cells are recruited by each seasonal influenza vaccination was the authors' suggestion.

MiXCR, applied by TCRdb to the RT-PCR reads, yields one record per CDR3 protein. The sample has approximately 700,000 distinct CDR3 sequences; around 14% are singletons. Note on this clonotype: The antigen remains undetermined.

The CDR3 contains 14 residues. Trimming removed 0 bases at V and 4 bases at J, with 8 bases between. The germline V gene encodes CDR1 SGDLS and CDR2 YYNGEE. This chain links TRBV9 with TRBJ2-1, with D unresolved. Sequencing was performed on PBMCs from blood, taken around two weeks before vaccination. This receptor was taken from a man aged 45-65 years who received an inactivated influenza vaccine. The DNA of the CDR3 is TGTGCCAGCAGCGTAGCCCTAGGGTACAATGAGCAGTTCTTC. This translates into CASSVALGYNEQFF.